Below, 20 T cell receptor beta chains from the same sample are listed, as sequenced in a study of T-cell reconstitution after alpha-beta-depleted transplantation in children. Preparation of the TCRbeta library was carried out with unique molecular identifiers. Each CDR3 protein is one row after TCRdb ran MiXCR on the PCR reads. The sample records 900,000 or so distinct CDR3 sequences, 16% being singletons. The sequencing here drew on PBMCs, mostly from graft donor cells, taken 360 days after TCRalphabeta/CD19-depleted stem cell transplant. These TCRs come from a male patient aged 10-17 years who had a stem cell transplant for acute lymphoblastic leukemia, so the T cells may come from the graft donor.

This clonotype occurred a few times. J is TRBJ1-5 and V is TRBV12-3 or TRBV12-4, with 8 positions matching TRBD1. This CDR3 comprises 17 residues. V lost 5 bases, J lost 0 bases, and 9 bases stayed unmatched. The CDR3 bases are TGTGCCAGCAGTCCCCGGACAGGGCTCCTTAGCAATCAGCCCCAGCATTTT. This codes for CASSPRTGLLSNQPQHF.

This clonotype was recorded a few times. The chain is built from TRBV2 and TRBJ1-5; D gene ambiguous. The germline V and J ends were trimmed by 2 bases and 5 bases, with 4 bases remaining between them. Germline CDR1 and CDR2: SNHLY and FYNNEI. The length of the CDR3 is 12 residues. The CDR3 coding sequence is TGTGCCAGCAGTGAATCCTATCAGCCCCAGCATTTT. Residues: CASSESYQPQHF.

The sample holds many counts of this clonotype. The rearrangement joins TRBV15 to TRBJ2-2, with D tentatively TRBD2 (5 bases). Germline assignment: CDR1 LNHNV and CDR2 YYDKDF (reference sequence). CDR3 length: 17 residues. Trimming cost V 0 bases and J 5 bases, with 16 bases left between them. The CDR3 nucleotides are TGTGCCACCAGCAGAGATCTTGGGTCCCGGGGAACCGGGGAGCTGTTTTTT. Protein product: CATSRDLGSRGTGELFF.

Notes on this clonotype: The junction departs from germline at one end; a sequencing error may be responsible. The V gene is TRBV2, the J gene TRBJ2-7, with D perhaps TRBD2 (6 bases). Germline V lookup: CDR1 SNHLY, CDR2 FYNNEI. The CDR3 runs 11 residues. The CDR3 spells CASSTRRDCVF. CDR3 in DNA: TGTGCCAGCAGCACCCGGCGGGACTGCGTCTTC.

The chain joins TRBV27 to TRBJ1-4, with TRBD1 identical over 7 bases. The germline CDR1 and CDR2 sequences are MNHEY and SMNVEV (reference sequence). The CDR3 has 14 residues. The ends lost 6 bases at V and 7 bases at J; junction bases unmatched: 8. The CDR3 sequence is CASSRNRGTEKLFF. The DNA for the CDR3 is TGTGCCAGCAGCCGTAACAGGGGAACTGAAAAACTGTTTTTT.

This chain links TRBV12-3 or TRBV12-4 with TRBJ2-3; 9 bases agree with TRBD1. The CDR3 extends over 15 amino acids. With V trimmed by 7 bases and J by 4 bases, 9 bases remained unmatched. The CDR3 nucleotides are TGTGCCAGCACCCCGGGACAGGGTTTCGCAGATACGCAGTATTTT. Its protein is CASTPGQGFADTQYF.

The gene calls are TRBV6-1 and TRBJ2-7; tentatively, D is TRBD1 (6 bases). V lost 10 bases and J 4 bases, leaving 17 bases between the germline ends. The CDR3 totals 13 residues. Germline CDR1 is MNHNS and CDR2 is SASEGT. CDR3 sequence reads: CATEIGQKYEQYF. Written as DNA, the CDR3 is TGTGCCACCGAGATAGGACAGAAATACGAGCAGTACTTC.

The gene calls are TRBV7-9 and TRBJ2-1, with 9 bases aligning to TRBD2. V dropped 3 bases and J dropped 6; count of bases not matched to a gene: 12. Germline CDR1 is SEHNR and CDR2 is FQNEAQ (reference sequence). The CDR3 runs 17 residues. The CDR3 coding sequence is TGTGCCAGCAGCTTCGGGGGGAGAGCGGGGGGTCTCAATGAGCAGTTCTTC. This translates into CASSFGGRAGGLNEQFF.

This clonotype turned up a few times. This sequence joins TRBV7-9 and TRBJ2-3; maybe TRBD1 (5 bases). Germline V lookup: CDR1 SEHNR, CDR2 FQNEAQ (reference sequence). The length of the CDR3 is 13 residues. The V end was cut by 5 bases, the J end by 4 bases, with 10 bases between. The CDR3 loop reads CASSPAGSDTQYF. The CDR3 nucleotides are TGTGCCAGCAGCCCCGCAGGGTCAGATACGCAGTATTTT. Drawing the rest from reference TRBV7-9 and TRBJ2-3, the complete variable domain is DTGVSQNPRHKITKRGQNVTFRCDPISEHNRLYWYRQTLGQGPEFLTYFQNEAQLEKSRLLSDRFSAERPKGSFSTLEIQRTEQGDSAMYLCASSPAGSDTQYFGPGTRLTVL.

As regards this clonotype: The CDR3 carries no conserved terminal phenylalanine or tryptophan, so it likely arises from a read error. The V gene is TRBV11-2, the J gene TRBJ2-7; a possible D gene is TRBD2 (6 bases). Germline V CDR1 and CDR2: SGHAT, FQNNGV. V was trimmed by 5 bases and J by 1 base, leaving 15 bases between them. There are 15 residues in the CDR3. The CDR3 nucleotides read TGTGCCAGCAGCCGGGACTGGACCCCTTCCTACGAGCAGTACATC. Its translation: CASSRDWTPSYEQYI.

The sample holds a few counts of this clonotype. The V gene is TRBV6-5, the J gene TRBJ2-7; TRBD2 matches 13 bases. Germline lookup yields CDR1 MNHEY and CDR2 SVGAGI. J lost 6 bases, V lost 3 bases, and 8 bases had no gene match. This CDR3 comprises 16 residues. The CDR3 loop reads CASSYSGLAGDLEQYF. For the CDR3, the DNA is TGTGCCAGCAGTTATTCCGGACTAGCGGGAGATCTCGAGCAGTACTTC.

The chain has TRBV10-3 and TRBJ2-3, with D unclear. V shed 7 bases and J shed 0 bases, with 14 bases lying between them. The CDR3 is 15 residues long. From germline, CDR1 is ENHRY and CDR2 SYGVKD. The CDR3 bases are TGTGCCATCAACGAGGCCCTTACTAGCACAGATACGCAGTATTTT. As protein: CAINEALTSTDTQYF.

This clonotype was counted only a few times. The rearrangement links TRBV20-1 to TRBJ2-7; TRBD1 aligns across 9 bases. Germline assignment: CDR1 DFQATT and CDR2 SNEGSKA (reference sequence). V shed 5 bases, J shed 3 bases, and the junction held 5 bases outside the gene matches. This CDR3 has 13 amino acids. CDR3 sequence reads: CSAGTGRGYEQYF. The CDR3 DNA sequence: TGCAGTGCTGGGACAGGGAGGGGCTACGAGCAGTACTTC.

This clonotype has ten or more counts. The genes are TRBV18 and TRBJ1-4; weak D call: TRBD1 (5 bases). Trimming shortened V by 3 bases and J by 5 bases, and 10 bases separated the two germline ends. The CDR3 length is 14 residues. Looked up from germline, CDR1 is KGHSH and CDR2 is LQKENI. The CDR3 spells CASSPLGTNEKLFF. For the CDR3, the DNA is TGTGCCAGCTCACCGCTGGGGACGAATGAAAAACTGTTTTTT.

This clonotype was seen more than once but under ten times. The chain recombines TRBV28 with TRBJ2-4; the D is unclear. The V gene's germline CDR1 is MDHEN and CDR2 SYDVKM. The V and J ends lost 3 bases and 0 bases respectively, with 6 bases between them. The CDR3 spans 14 residues. CDR3 DNA sequence: TGTGCCAGCAGTTTGGGTCCAGCCAAAAACATTCAGTACTTC. Translating gives CASSLGPAKNIQYF.

The chain couples TRBV4-1 to TRBJ2-5; possible D gene TRBD1, 6 bases. The CDR3 spans 14 residues. The germline gives CDR1 MGHRA, CDR2 YSYEKL. Trimming removed 4 bases at V and 2 bases at J, with 11 bases between. CDR3 coding DNA: TGCGCCAGCAGCCGAGAAGACAGGCAAGAGACCCAGTACTTC. It yields the protein CASSREDRQETQYF.

This rearrangement joins TRBV12-3 or TRBV12-4 to TRBJ1-1; D is ambiguous. The ends were cut back, 7 bases at V and 2 bases at J, with 14 bases in the middle. CDR3 size: 14 residues. The CDR3 reads CASTLFGGNTEAFF. As DNA, the CDR3 is TGTGCCAGCACCCTCTTTGGCGGAAACACTGAAGCTTTCTTT.

The rearrangement joins TRBV5-1 to TRBJ2-1, with a tentative D call TRBD2 (5 bases). Germline assignment: CDR1 SGHRS and CDR2 YFSETQ. Trimming cost V 0 bases and J 9 bases, with 13 bases left between them. This CDR3 is 14 amino acids long. For the CDR3, the DNA is TGCGCCAGCAGCTTGGTGGTGGGAGAGGGTGAGCAGTTCTTC. Protein product: CASSLVVGEGEQFF. The whole variable domain, filled in from reference TRBV5-1 and TRBJ2-1, reads KAGVTQTPRYLIKTRGQQVTLSCSPISGHRSVSWYQQTPGQGLQFLFEYFSETQRNKGNFPGRFSGRQFSNSRSEMNVSTLELGDSALYLCASSLVVGEGEQFFGPGTRLTVL.

This clonotype came up a few times. The chain employs TRBV29-1 and TRBJ2-3; 7 nucleotides agree with TRBD1. V lost 6 bases and J lost 4; bases outside the gene matches: 1. This CDR3 region has 11 residues. Germline CDR1 and CDR2: SQVTM and ANQGSEA. For the CDR3, the DNA is TGCAGCGTGCAGGGGGCAGATACGCAGTATTTT. This gives the protein CSVQGADTQYF.

In this sample, this clonotype turned up a few times. The gene calls are TRBV6-1 and TRBJ2-7; D uncertain. Looked up from germline, CDR1 is MNHNS and CDR2 is SASEGT. The CDR3 extends over 12 amino acids. V lost 4 bases and J lost 2, with 6 bases in between. This CDR3 is CASSAYTYEQYF. In nucleotides, the CDR3 is TGTGCCAGCAGTGCCTACACCTACGAGCAGTACTTC.